The 28 T cell receptor beta chains reported below all come from one sample, sequenced in a study of blood T cell repertoires in COVID-19. Produced via immunoSEQ multiplex PCR; TCRdb's table is partial and in-frame only. The sample yields some 230,000 clones, 75% to 90% seen once. The sample comprised peripheral blood. Source of these receptors: a man aged 25 to 40 who had recovered from COVID-19.

The chain employs TRBV9 and TRBJ1-1, with D unresolved. V gave up 0 bases and J gave up 1 base, with 22 bases separating them. The length of the CDR3 is 19 residues. Germline assignment: CDR1 SGDLS and CDR2 YYNGEE. The CDR3 sequence is CASSVVGLEGGVGNTEAFF. Written as DNA, the CDR3 is TGTGCCAGCAGCGTAGTGGGATTGGAGGGTGGGGTAGGGAACACTGAAGCTTTCTTT.

The chain combines TRBV6-1 with TRBJ1-3; 9 bases fit TRBD1. The CDR3 is made up of 16 amino acids. With 3 bases clipped from V and 2 bases from J, the junction kept 5 bases outside the gene matches. Germline V gene sequence: CDR1 MNHNS, CDR2 SASEGT. The CDR3 spells CASSDLTGGAGNTIYF. The CDR3, as DNA: TGTGCCAGCAGTGACCTGACAGGGGGTGCTGGAAACACCATATATTTT.

V is TRBV27 and J is TRBJ1-5; TRBD1 might be the D (5 bases). V was trimmed by 4 bases and J by 6 bases, leaving 16 bases between them. The CDR3 is 15 amino acids. CDR1 MNHEY and CDR2 SMNVEV come from the germline V gene (reference sequence). The CDR3 region is CASSSGIEGLQPQHF. CDR3 nucleotide sequence: TGTGCCAGCAGTTCGGGAATCGAGGGACTTCAGCCCCAGCATTTT.

The chain carries TRBV4-3 and TRBJ1-1; D is ambiguous. The V gene lost 0 bases and the J gene lost 0 bases, with 8 bases spanning the gap. The CDR3 sequence is 15 residues long. Per germline, CDR1 LGHNA and CDR2 YSLEER. The CDR3 DNA is TGCGCCAGCAGCCAAGATCCGGGTTTGAACACTGAAGCTTTCTTT. Translation: CASSQDPGLNTEAFF.

The J gene is TRBJ1-6, the V gene TRBV10-3; D remains unclear. Germline loops: CDR1 ENHRY, CDR2 SYGVKD. The CDR3 extends over 12 amino acids. The V end lost 8 bases, the J end lost 4 bases, and 6 bases lay between the germline ends. The CDR3 nucleotides are TGTGCCATCGGGCAGTATAATTCACCCCTCCACTTT. It is translated as CAIGQYNSPLHF.

The rearrangement joins TRBV5-4 to TRBJ1-2; 7 bases are a match to TRBD1. V lost 0 bases to trimming and J lost 5 bases; unmatched junction nucleotides: 7. The CDR3 is 15 amino acids. From germline, CDR1 is SGHNT and CDR2 YYREEE (reference sequence). This CDR3 reads CASSLGRGLVYGYTF. As DNA, the CDR3 is TGTGCCAGCAGCTTGGGGAGGGGGCTGGTATATGGCTACACCTTC.

The J gene is TRBJ1-2, the V gene TRBV4-3; TRBD1 agrees at 9 bases. Germline V gene lookup returns CDR1 LGHNA and CDR2 YSLEER. Germline trimming cut 4 bases from V and 8 bases from J; bases unmatched to any gene: 11. This CDR3 contains 15 residues. The CDR3 spells CASSPEFTGGLGYTF. CDR3 DNA sequence: TGCGCCAGCAGCCCTGAGTTTACAGGGGGCCTGGGCTACACCTTC.

V and J are TRBV19 and TRBJ1-4; TRBD1 aligns across 11 bases. Per the germline V gene, CDR1 is LNHDA and CDR2 is SQIVND (reference sequence). The CDR3 has 16 amino acids. The V segment lost 10 bases and the J segment 5 bases; nucleotides outside the gene matches: 12. The CDR3 loop reads CATGGTGGRMNEKLFF. The CDR3 region has the DNA TGTGCCACCGGCGGGACAGGGGGGCGGATGAATGAAAAACTGTTTTTT.

The V call is TRBV7-9, the J call TRBJ2-7, with D possibly matching TRBD1 (6 bases). Trimming took off 0 bases at V and 5 bases at J, with 14 bases between the two ends. The CDR3 covers 15 residues. CDR1 and CDR2 (germline): SEHNR, FQNEAQ (reference sequence). CDR3 amino acids: CASSLAGQSGNEQYF. CDR3 DNA: TGTGCCAGCAGCTTAGCGGGACAATCCGGAAACGAGCAGTACTTC.

The chain has TRBV13 and TRBJ1-1; D may be TRBD1 (6 bases). Per germline, CDR1 PRHDT and CDR2 FYEKMQ (reference sequence). The CDR3 sequence is 13 residues long. Between the trimmed V and J ends, which lost 5 bases and 3 bases, there was a span of 10 bases. CDR3 DNA: TGTGCCAGCAGCCTGTGGGGGCACACTGAAGCTTTCTTT. The encoded protein is CASSLWGHTEAFF.

The chain recombines TRBV9 with TRBJ2-3, with 9 bases identical to TRBD1. Losses at the gene ends were 5 bases for V and 2 bases for J; bases not matched to a gene: 6. Germline V gene lookup returns CDR1 SGDLS and CDR2 YYNGEE. The CDR3 is 15 residues long. CDR3 sequence reads: CASSGDRAPTDTQYF. The CDR3 DNA follows: TGTGCCAGCAGTGGGGACAGGGCCCCCACAGATACGCAGTATTTT. Full variable domain (missing parts from reference TRBV9 and TRBJ2-3): DSGVTQTPKHLITATGQRVTLRCSPRSGDLSVYWYQQSLDQGLQFLIQYYNGEERAKGNILERFSAQQFPDLHSELNLSSLELGDSALYFCASSGDRAPTDTQYFGPGTRLTVL.

The gene calls are TRBV18 and TRBJ1-2, with D perhaps matching TRBD1 (6 bases). Trimming removed 2 bases from V and 5 bases from J, with 12 bases in between. The length of the CDR3 is 14 residues. The germline V gene encodes CDR1 KGHSH and CDR2 LQKENI. CDR3: CASSPAGAGYGYTF. CDR3 DNA: TGTGCCAGCTCACCAGCGGGGGCAGGTTATGGCTACACCTTC.

The V and J genes are TRBV21-1 and TRBJ2-2; no DNA check was done on the table's D call, TRBD2. TRBV21-1 is a documented pseudogene. This CDR3 region has 15 residues. The CDR3 protein is CASATRTDDTGELFF. CDR3 nucleotide sequence: TGTGCCAGCGCCACTAGGACCGACGACACCGGGGAGCTGTTTTTT.

This rearrangement joins TRBV9 to TRBJ1-3; D is possibly TRBD1 (6 bases). The V gene lost 4 bases and the J gene lost 4 bases, with 12 bases spanning the gap. The CDR3 is 14 amino acids. Germline CDR1 is SGDLS and CDR2 is YYNGEE. CDR3 sequence: CASSSTGPGNTIYF. The CDR3 nucleotides are TGTGCCAGCAGCTCCACAGGGCCAGGAAACACCATATATTTT. The entire variable domain, with the rest obtained from reference TRBV9 and TRBJ1-3, is as follows: DSGVTQTPKHLITATGQRVTLRCSPRSGDLSVYWYQQSLDQGLQFLIQYYNGEERAKGNILERFSAQQFPDLHSELNLSSLELGDSALYFCASSSTGPGNTIYFGEGSWLTVV.

This chain connects TRBV29-1 to TRBJ1-5; 9 nucleotides agree with TRBD1. J lost 6 bases, V lost 3 bases, and 6 bases had no gene match. Germline V gene data show CDR1 as SQVTM and CDR2 as ANQGSEA. The CDR3 has 14 residues. CDR3 amino acids: CSVEDRGEFQPQHF. CDR3 in DNA: TGCAGCGTTGAGGACAGGGGTGAGTTTCAGCCCCAGCATTTT.

This clone appeared a single time. The chain combines TRBV6-5 with TRBJ1-5; D unresolved. Trimming pared 7 bases from V and 6 bases from J, leaving 16 bases between. The germline V gene encodes CDR1 MNHEY and CDR2 SVGAGI. The CDR3 length is 14 residues. The CDR3, as DNA: TGTGCCAGCACTCCGACACCCCTGACTCAGCCCCAGCATTTT. It is translated as CASTPTPLTQPQHF.

The chain combines TRBV19 with TRBJ2-3; TRBD1 is a possible D gene (5 bases). This CDR3 has 14 amino acids. The germline V gene encodes CDR1 LNHDA and CDR2 SQIVND (reference sequence). Deletions cut 1 base from V and 6 bases from J, with 11 bases between. The chain's CDR3 is CASSIGRAIDTQYF. CDR3 coding DNA: TGTGCCAGTAGTATAGGCAGGGCAATCGATACGCAGTATTTT.

This rearrangement joins TRBV18 to TRBJ2-3; 11 nucleotides match TRBD1. The V gene's germline CDR1 is KGHSH and CDR2 LQKENI. The J segment lost 6 bases and the V segment lost 5 bases, leaving 10 bases of the junction unmatched. The CDR3 spans 16 residues. CDR3 sequence (DNA): TGTGCCAGCTCATTCTCTGGACAGGGGGCAGGCGATACGCAGTATTTT. It translates to CASSFSGQGAGDTQYF.

V and J are TRBV11-3 and TRBJ2-3; D perhaps matches TRBD1 (5 bases). The V gene lost 3 bases and the J gene lost 6 bases, with 7 bases spanning the gap. This CDR3 spans 12 amino acids. The germline CDR1 and CDR2 sequences are SGHNT and YENEEA. The CDR3 coding sequence is TGTGCCAGCAGCTTGGGGCGGGATACGCAGTATTTT. Translation gives CASSLGRDTQYF.

Here the CDR3 reads CASRGGGSGAQYF. The CDR3 DNA follows: TGTGCTTCGAGGGGCGGGGGCTCTGGGGCCCAGTACTTC. The rearrangement links TRBV12-3 or TRBV12-4 to TRBJ2-5; D perhaps matches TRBD2 (7 bases). The CDR3 spans 13 residues.

The J gene is TRBJ2-7, the V gene TRBV12-3 or TRBV12-4, with D possibly TRBD1 on 6 matching bases. Trimming removed 8 bases at V and 1 base at J, with 9 bases between. This CDR3 is 12 amino acids long. The CDR3 sequence is CASAGVSYEQYF. In DNA, the CDR3 is TGTGCCAGCGCAGGGGTTTCCTACGAGCAGTACTTC.

The V and J genes are TRBV7-2 and TRBJ1-3, with 7 bases identical to TRBD1. Germline V gene data show CDR1 as SGHTA and CDR2 as FQGNSA. CDR3 size: 15 residues. The J segment lost 4 bases and the V segment lost 1 base, leaving 4 bases of the junction unmatched. The CDR3 sequence: CASSLVSGQGNTIYF. Here the CDR3 DNA reads TGTGCCAGCAGCTTAGTATCGGGACAGGGAAACACCATATATTTT.

The chain is built from TRBV6-6 and TRBJ1-1, with a possible D match to TRBD1 (5 bases). Germline loops: CDR1 MNHNY, CDR2 SVGAGI (reference sequence). This CDR3 region has 11 residues. V was trimmed by 7 bases and J by 4 bases, leaving 7 bases between them. CDR3 coding DNA: TGTGCCAGCAACCAGGGCACTGAAGCTTTCTTT. This sequence encodes CASNQGTEAFF.

The chain carries TRBV7-9 and TRBJ1-1; D gene ambiguous. V was clipped by 6 bases and J by 2 bases, with 19 bases between them. Looked up from germline, CDR1 is SEHNR and CDR2 is FQNEAQ (reference sequence). This CDR3 contains 16 residues. CDR3 nucleotides: TGTGCCAGCAGGCATCAGCGGGCAGGTGTTAACACTGAAGCTTTCTTT. Its protein is CASRHQRAGVNTEAFF.

The genes are TRBV11-3 and TRBJ2-6, with 7 bases that match TRBD2. This CDR3 is built from 16 residues. Per germline, CDR1 SGHNT and CDR2 YENEEA. V lost 5 bases and J lost 1; bases outside the gene matches: 5. CDR3 nucleotides: TGTGCCAGCAGCCCCGGCGGGGGTTCTGGGGCCAACGTCCTGACTTTC. The encoded protein is CASSPGGGSGANVLTF.

The rearrangement links TRBV27 to TRBJ2-3, with D possibly being TRBD1 (5 bases). V dropped 5 bases and J dropped 5 bases, with 11 bases sitting between them. The germline gives CDR1 MNHEY, CDR2 SMNVEV (reference sequence). This CDR3 comprises 13 residues. The CDR3: CASSPSREDTQYF. The CDR3 DNA is TGTGCCAGCAGTCCATCCAGGGAAGATACGCAGTATTTT.

The chain joins TRBV5-1 to TRBJ2-7; possibly TRBD2 for D (6 bases). The V gene lost 4 bases and the J gene lost 4 bases, with 15 bases spanning the gap. CDR1 is SGHRS, CDR2 YFSETQ, per germline. The CDR3 is made up of 14 amino acids. CDR3 protein: CASSEPGLKYEQYF. The CDR3 DNA follows: TGCGCCAGCAGCGAGCCGGGACTCAAATACGAGCAGTACTTC.

The J gene is TRBJ1-1, the V gene TRBV27, with no clear D. Germline assignment: CDR1 MNHEY and CDR2 SMNVEV (reference sequence). Trimming cost V 7 bases and J 4 bases, with 19 bases left between them. The CDR3 has 15 residues. The CDR3 sequence: CASTPHYEGSTEAFF. The CDR3 DNA sequence: TGTGCCAGCACCCCCCACTATGAAGGGAGCACTGAAGCTTTCTTT.